Listed below are T cell receptor beta chains from one sample, sequenced in a study of spatial heterogeneity in lung cancer. MiXCR, applied by TCRdb to the 5' RACE reads, yields one record per CDR3 protein. The sample has 36,000 or so distinct CDR3 sequences, around 5% seen once. The source material was PBMCs, sampled at surgery. The source is a female donor with early-stage non-small cell lung cancer. The CDR3 runs from the conserved cysteine through the conserved F or W. Fields, in order: CDR3 protein, J gene, V gene.

cdr3_aa: CASNPRGREEYEQYF
j_call: TRBJ2-7
v_call: TRBV6-2/TRBV6-3

cdr3_aa: CASSLHSGNTIYF
j_call: TRBJ1-3
v_call: TRBV12-3/TRBV12-4

cdr3_aa: CASSLVRETQYF
j_call: TRBJ2-5
v_call: TRBV5-6

cdr3_aa: CASSRSDTNTGELFF
j_call: TRBJ2-2
v_call: TRBV14

cdr3_aa: CASSQRDSPLHF
j_call: TRBJ1-6
v_call: TRBV3-1

cdr3_aa: CASSPQGGITQYF
j_call: TRBJ2-3
v_call: TRBV7-2

cdr3_aa: CASSFRTDRSISYEQYF
j_call: TRBJ2-7
v_call: TRBV12-3/TRBV12-4

cdr3_aa: CSAREGAAYYEQYF
j_call: TRBJ2-7
v_call: TRBV20-1

cdr3_aa: CASSLGRDQPQHF
j_call: TRBJ1-5
v_call: TRBV27

cdr3_aa: CASSPGTSGSTYQETQYF
j_call: TRBJ2-5
v_call: TRBV28

cdr3_aa: CASSQDWSGVLIQYF
j_call: TRBJ2-4
v_call: TRBV3-1

cdr3_aa: CSARHPEGAYEQYF
j_call: TRBJ2-7
v_call: TRBV20-1

cdr3_aa: CSATSGTGLRHTGELFF
j_call: TRBJ2-2
v_call: TRBV20-1

cdr3_aa: CSVDGPDETQYF
j_call: TRBJ2-5
v_call: TRBV29-1

cdr3_aa: CASSLLRGRGGETQYF
j_call: TRBJ2-5
v_call: TRBV5-6

cdr3_aa: CASSLGQGTSNQPQHF
j_call: TRBJ1-5
v_call: TRBV7-9

cdr3_aa: CASSLVRVRTQYF
j_call: TRBJ2-3
v_call: TRBV11-2

cdr3_aa: CANGQAGGTGELFF
j_call: TRBJ2-2
v_call: TRBV28

cdr3_aa: CSARESINRLHQPQHF
j_call: TRBJ1-5
v_call: TRBV20-1

cdr3_aa: CASSLTSSGRRETQYF
j_call: TRBJ2-5
v_call: TRBV7-8

cdr3_aa: CASTPDSLGGYTF
j_call: TRBJ1-2
v_call: TRBV7-8

cdr3_aa: CASSPPYPQEQFF
j_call: TRBJ2-1
v_call: TRBV28

cdr3_aa: CASSQDRWGDTQYF
j_call: TRBJ2-3
v_call: TRBV3-1

cdr3_aa: CASSLGLTGGSGYEQYF
j_call: TRBJ2-7
v_call: TRBV7-9

cdr3_aa: CASRTSGTSGSYEQYF
j_call: TRBJ2-7
v_call: TRBV27

cdr3_aa: CATSREGRREQFF
j_call: TRBJ2-1
v_call: TRBV15

cdr3_aa: CAISTGTGGPYEQYF
j_call: TRBJ2-7
v_call: TRBV10-3

cdr3_aa: CASSEVGSNSPLHF
j_call: TRBJ1-6
v_call: TRBV10-2

cdr3_aa: CASSERGGNEKLFF
j_call: TRBJ1-4
v_call: TRBV7-6

cdr3_aa: CASSLGGRPNYGYTF
j_call: TRBJ1-2
v_call: TRBV12-3/TRBV12-4

cdr3_aa: CASNTGKQNEQFF
j_call: TRBJ2-1
v_call: TRBV6-1

cdr3_aa: CSVPSRAGRETQYF
j_call: TRBJ2-5
v_call: TRBV20-1

cdr3_aa: CASSFTGPYEQYF
j_call: TRBJ2-7
v_call: TRBV7-8

cdr3_aa: CASSLLADQETQYF
j_call: TRBJ2-5
v_call: TRBV5-1

cdr3_aa: CASTRQGATGGNEKLFF
j_call: TRBJ1-4
v_call: TRBV19

cdr3_aa: CASSQSGTGPQHF
j_call: TRBJ1-5
v_call: TRBV3-1

cdr3_aa: CASSSPGQGSDTEAFF
j_call: TRBJ1-1
v_call: TRBV5-8

cdr3_aa: CSARPDPGTTSTDTQYF
j_call: TRBJ2-3
v_call: TRBV20-1

cdr3_aa: CASSLTGGSYGYTF
j_call: TRBJ1-2
v_call: TRBV5-1

cdr3_aa: CASSPRASGVYEQYF
j_call: TRBJ2-7
v_call: TRBV4-3

cdr3_aa: CSVKAGGSYNEQFF
j_call: TRBJ2-1
v_call: TRBV29-1

cdr3_aa: CASSFAGVPNYGYTF
j_call: TRBJ1-2
v_call: TRBV5-1

cdr3_aa: CASSGLTGAAYTF
j_call: TRBJ1-2
v_call: TRBV6-1

cdr3_aa: CASSPSGGAWDTQYF
j_call: TRBJ2-3
v_call: TRBV5-4

cdr3_aa: CASTKFGTSGSNEQFF
j_call: TRBJ2-1
v_call: TRBV6-2/TRBV6-3

cdr3_aa: CASSLVPTGYEQYF
j_call: TRBJ2-7
v_call: TRBV7-2

cdr3_aa: CASSQGPAGLAYGYTF
j_call: TRBJ1-2
v_call: TRBV4-3

cdr3_aa: CSARKRGIGSGRIHNEQFF
j_call: TRBJ2-1
v_call: TRBV20-1